This TCR beta chain is from a study of T cell responses to AZD1222 COVID-19 vaccine. Study results and caveats: Across spike, vaccine-associated CD4 TCRs were found, dominant at 160-218 and 743-854. Following two doses of AZD1222, Spike-specific TCR breadth and depth rose.

Pooling was applied to second doses at about 4 or about 12 weeks. Measured with immunoSEQ multiplex PCR; TCRdb has only the in-frame clones, and not every one. This table holds about 80,000 clones, 80% to 90% found once. This CDR3 spans 15 amino acids. Between the trimmed V and J ends, which lost 4 bases and 0 bases, there was a span of 11 bases. Germline V gene data show CDR1 as SGDLS and CDR2 as YYNGEE. Concerning this clone itself: Its antigen is not known.

The source of this sequence is an adult who received the AZD1222 COVID-19 vaccine. The specimen comprised peripheral blood, sampled 28 days after the second AZD1222 dose. The chain has TRBV9 and TRBJ1-5; D possibly corresponds to TRBD1 (5 bases). This CDR3 is CASSPRGYSNQPQHF. DNA of the CDR3: TGTGCCAGCAGCCCTAGGGGTTATAGCAATCAGCCCCAGCATTTT.